This TCR beta chain stems from a study of T cells after yellow fever vaccination. Study details: Fractions with few cells were prepared using SMART-Seq v4 Ultra Low Input.

In this sample, this clonotype turned up a few times. The CDR3 has 15 amino acids. V lost 4 bases, J lost 3 bases, and 13 bases lay in between. Germline-derived CDR1 and CDR2 are MDHEN and SYDVKM. Synthesis of TCR cDNA relied on 5'RACE template switching, which attached a universal primer site and UMIs. TCRdb re-called the 5' RACE reads with MiXCR, one entry per CDR3 protein. The repertoire holds about 400,000 distinct CDR3 sequences, with 11% as singletons. This chain connects TRBV28 to TRBJ2-4; a possible D gene is TRBD2 (7 bases). The sample consisted of PBMCs, taken on the day of the first yellow fever vaccination. The sequence derives from a young man who received the YFV17D yellow fever vaccine. CDR3 region: CASSSGGGGKNIQYF. The DNA of the CDR3 is TGTGCCAGCAGTTCAGGAGGGGGGGGCAAAAACATTCAGTACTTC.